The 16 T cell receptor beta chains below all came from one sample that was sequenced in a study of T-cell reconstitution after alpha-beta-depleted transplantation in children. Preparation of the TCRbeta library involved a method that used unique molecular identifiers. TCRdb re-called the PCR reads with MiXCR, one entry per CDR3 protein. Of approximately 500,000 distinct CDR3 sequences listed, 25% to 30% are singletons. The sequenced sample was PBMCs, obtained before TCRalphabeta/CD19-depleted stem cell transplant. These TCRs come from a boy younger than two with Wiskott-Aldrich syndrome, due to receive a stem cell transplant.

This clonotype was recorded a few times. The genes are TRBV20-1 and TRBJ2-1; TRBD2 agrees at 13 bases. V shed 8 bases, J shed 5 bases, and the junction held 6 bases outside the gene matches. The CDR3 covers 14 residues. The germline V gene has CDR1 DFQATT and CDR2 SNEGSKA (reference sequence). This CDR3 is CSRPGTSGNNEQFF. The DNA for the CDR3 is TGCAGTAGGCCCGGGACTAGCGGGAACAATGAGCAGTTCTTC.

The chain is built from TRBV4-1 and TRBJ2-7, with 7 bases fitting TRBD1. V lost 2 bases and J lost 2; bases outside the gene matches: 6. Germline values: CDR1 MGHRA, CDR2 YSYEKL. The CDR3 length is 15 residues. The CDR3 nucleotides read TGCGCCAGCAGCCAAATAGCAGGGGGTCCCTACGAGCAGTACTTC. Its protein is CASSQIAGGPYEQYF.

The chain links TRBV5-1 to TRBJ2-1, with D perhaps being TRBD1 or TRBD2 (5 bases each). The germline V and J ends were trimmed by 5 bases and 0 bases, with 15 bases remaining between them. Germline-derived CDR1 and CDR2 are SGHRS and YFSETQ. The CDR3 spans 16 residues. In nucleotides, the CDR3 is TGCGCCAGCAGACCTGAAGGGACGCGCTCCTACAATGAGCAGTTCTTC. This encodes CASRPEGTRSYNEQFF.

The chain is built from TRBV7-9 and TRBJ2-2, with no clear D. V shed 5 bases and J shed 4 bases, with 8 bases lying between them. Germline V gene lookup returns CDR1 SEHNR and CDR2 FQNEAQ (reference sequence). The CDR3 has 13 amino acids. Here the CDR3 DNA reads TGTGCCAGCAGCCGGTATAGCACCGGGGAGCTGTTTTTT. Translating gives CASSRYSTGELFF.

The chain joins TRBV18 to TRBJ2-2; TRBD2 agrees at 7 bases. The germline CDR1 and CDR2 sequences are KGHSH and LQKENI. With 1 base clipped from V and 7 bases from J, the junction kept 9 bases outside the gene matches. This CDR3 spans 16 amino acids. This chain's CDR3 is CASSPLSPGGDGELFF. The CDR3 DNA is TGTGCCAGCTCACCACTCTCTCCGGGAGGAGACGGGGAGCTGTTTTTT.

In this sample, this clonotype turned up a few times. This rearrangement joins TRBV9 to TRBJ1-3; D gene ambiguous. The CDR3 has 16 residues. Germline CDR1 is SGDLS and CDR2 is YYNGEE. V gave up 3 bases and J gave up 0 bases, with 13 bases separating them. The CDR3 coding sequence is TGTGCCAGCAGCGCCTCCGACGGAATCTCTGGAAACACCATATATTTT. Encoded protein: CASSASDGISGNTIYF.

The rearrangement uses TRBV29-1 and TRBJ2-5; either TRBD1 or TRBD2 may supply D (5 bases each). CDR3 size: 13 residues. Trimming took off 7 bases at V and 2 bases at J, with 14 bases between the two ends. Looked up from germline, CDR1 is SQVTM and CDR2 is ANQGSEA. The CDR3 coding sequence is TGCAGCGCCCCGGGACGCGGGCAAGAGACCCAGTACTTC. The encoded protein is CSAPGRGQETQYF.

This clonotype was seen a handful of times. V is TRBV20-1 and J is TRBJ2-6; D unclear. The V and J ends lost 2 bases and 4 bases respectively, with 3 bases between them. The germline V gene has CDR1 DFQATT and CDR2 SNEGSKA (reference sequence). CDR3 length equals 12 residues. The CDR3 DNA reads TGCAGTGCTAGAACCGGGGCCAACGTCCTGACTTTC. Protein: CSARTGANVLTF.

The gene calls are TRBV5-1 and TRBJ1-1; TRBD1 agrees at 8 bases. V gave up 4 bases and J gave up 5 bases; unmatched junction bases: 13. This CDR3 comprises 16 residues. The germline CDR1 and CDR2 sequences are SGHRS and YFSETQ. This CDR3 is CASSKVGQVGGTEAFF. Here the CDR3 DNA reads TGCGCCAGCAGCAAAGTGGGACAGGTCGGCGGTACTGAAGCTTTCTTT.

The table lists this clonotype with a few counts. This chain joins TRBV4-1 and TRBJ2-1, with D unresolved. Between the trimmed V and J ends, which lost 4 bases and 10 bases, there was a span of 14 bases. Germline CDR1 and CDR2: MGHRA and YSYEKL. This CDR3 is built from 13 residues. The CDR3 nucleotides read TGCGCCAGCAGCCGCGGACCGGTGGAGGAGCAGTTCTTC. Protein: CASSRGPVEEQFF.

This clonotype has only a few counts. V usage is TRBV12-3 or TRBV12-4 and J usage is TRBJ2-1, with a weak D call TRBD2 (6 bases). CDR3 length equals 15 residues. V dropped 6 bases and J dropped 4 bases, with 16 bases sitting between them. CDR3 sequence: CASSPRLVGYNEQFF. CDR3 DNA: TGTGCCAGCAGCCCCAGACTAGTAGGTTACAATGAGCAGTTCTTC.

The rearrangement uses TRBV20-1 and TRBJ2-4, with D unclear. With 3 bases removed from V and 0 bases from J, the gap between germline ends came to 15 bases. The CDR3 loop spans 16 amino acids. CDR1 and CDR2 (germline): DFQATT, SNEGSKA (reference sequence). The CDR3 here is CSARSSLILAKNIQYF. The CDR3 coding sequence is TGCAGTGCTAGGTCCTCACTGATTCTAGCCAAAAACATTCAGTACTTC.

This clonotype came up a few times. The CDR3 DNA reads TGTGCCTGGAAGGGGGGTATAAACACTGAAGCTTTCTTT. Its protein product is CAWKGGINTEAFF. The chain recombines TRBV30 with TRBJ1-1, with D possibly being TRBD1 (6 bases). Germline assignment: CDR1 GTSNPN and CDR2 SVGIG (reference sequence). V lost 4 bases, J lost 2 bases, and 11 bases lay in between. The CDR3 is made up of 13 amino acids.

This chain joins TRBV5-1 and TRBJ2-7; D call uncertain. Trimming removed 4 bases at V and 7 bases at J, with 21 bases between. The CDR3 is 15 amino acids. From germline, CDR1 is SGHRS and CDR2 YFSETQ. The CDR3, as DNA: TGCGCCAGCAGCAAGGTGGGTTATAAAGAACGGGAGCAGTACTTC. This sequence encodes CASSKVGYKEREQYF. Full variable domain (rest looked up from reference TRBV5-1 and TRBJ2-7): KAGVTQTPRYLIKTRGQQVTLSCSPISGHRSVSWYQQTPGQGLQFLFEYFSETQRNKGNFPGRFSGRQFSNSRSEMNVSTLELGDSALYLCASSKVGYKEREQYFGPGTRLTVT.

V and J are TRBV27 and TRBJ2-3; 8 nucleotides align to TRBD1. The length of the CDR3 is 16 residues. V shed 4 bases and J 4 bases; nucleotides not matched to a gene: 10. Germline CDR1 is MNHEY and CDR2 is SMNVEV (reference sequence). The CDR3 nucleotides are TGTGCCAGCAGTTCCCGACAGGGGTCGAGGCCAGATACGCAGTATTTT. This encodes CASSSRQGSRPDTQYF.

A few counts support this clonotype. V usage is TRBV7-9 and J usage is TRBJ2-7, with 10 bases aligning to TRBD2. The germline V gene has CDR1 SEHNR and CDR2 FQNEAQ (reference sequence). The CDR3 is made up of 15 amino acids. Losses at the gene ends were 3 bases for V and 1 base for J; bases not matched to a gene: 3. The CDR3 spells CASSFLAGESYEQYF. The CDR3 DNA follows: TGTGCCAGCAGCTTCCTAGCGGGGGAGTCCTACGAGCAGTACTTC.